Listed below are T cell receptor beta chains from one sample, sequenced in a study of blood T cell repertoires in COVID-19. Here immunoSEQ multiplex PCR was the method, and the copy in TCRdb shows in-frame clones only, minus some. The repertoire includes more than 85,000 clones, over 75% of them detected once, and 5.5% to 8% sits in the top ten. Input material: peripheral blood. The receptors stem from a woman between 50 and 59 years old with acute or convalescent COVID-19. Each CDR3 is given with its conserved first and last residue. Each record gives: J gene, D gene, V gene, clone size, CDR3 protein, CDR3 DNA. The D gene is left open where the match is weak. Clone size is not always given. Where it is, it says once, few, many or a class for expanded clones.

j_gene: TRBJ1-6
d_gene: -
v_gene: TRBV11-1
abundance: -
CDR3aa: CASSLTAGNSPLHF
CDR3nt: TGTGCCAGCAGCTTAACTGCAGGGAATTCACCCCTCCACTTT

j_gene: TRBJ2-3
d_gene: TRBD2
v_gene: TRBV30
abundance: -
CDR3aa: CASSGGGYTQYF
CDR3nt: TGTGCCTCTAGCGGGGGGGGATATACGCAGTATTTT

j_gene: TRBJ2-7
d_gene: TRBD1
v_gene: TRBV6-5
abundance: -
CDR3aa: CASSLIPGQGYEQYF
CDR3nt: TGTGCCAGCAGTTTGATTCCGGGACAGGGCTACGAGCAGTACTTC

j_gene: TRBJ1-2
d_gene: TRBD1
v_gene: TRBV5-4
abundance: -
CDR3aa: CASTSQGARGYTF
CDR3nt: TGTGCCAGCACCTCACAGGGGGCGCGAGGCTACACCTTC

j_gene: TRBJ1-2
d_gene: -
v_gene: TRBV28
abundance: -
CDR3aa: CASNKPAVRTSGYTF
CDR3nt: TGTGCCAGCAATAAACCTGCCGTGAGGACTAGTGGCTACACCTTC

j_gene: TRBJ1-2
d_gene: TRBD1
v_gene: TRBV9
abundance: -
CDR3aa: CASSFQGAGGYTF
CDR3nt: TGTGCCAGCAGCTTTCAGGGGGCTGGGGGCTACACCTTC

j_gene: TRBJ1-5
d_gene: -
v_gene: TRBV7-8
abundance: -
CDR3aa: CASSLVAQGIGSNQPQHF
CDR3nt: TGTGCCAGCAGCTTAGTGGCACAGGGTATTGGTAGCAATCAGCCCCAGCATTTT

j_gene: TRBJ1-1
d_gene: TRBD1
v_gene: TRBV5-1
abundance: -
CDR3aa: CASSLASGGAGEAFF
CDR3nt: TGCGCCAGCAGCTTGGCTTCAGGGGGCGCGGGGGAAGCTTTCTTT

j_gene: TRBJ1-2
d_gene: TRBD1
v_gene: TRBV24-1
abundance: -
CDR3aa: CATSGADRVYGYTF
CDR3nt: TGTGCCACCAGTGGAGCGGACAGGGTTTATGGCTACACCTTC

j_gene: TRBJ2-7
d_gene: -
v_gene: TRBV5-1
abundance: -
CDR3aa: CASSLFQGPTYEQYF
CDR3nt: TGCGCCAGCAGCTTGTTTCAGGGGCCAACCTACGAGCAGTACTTC

j_gene: TRBJ1-1
d_gene: -
v_gene: TRBV12-3/TRBV12-4
abundance: -
CDR3aa: CASSFQGLAFF
CDR3nt: TGTGCCAGCAGTTTCCAGGGATTGGCTTTCTTT

j_gene: TRBJ1-1
d_gene: -
v_gene: TRBV30
abundance: once
CDR3aa: CASTLGGNEAFF
CDR3nt: TGTGCCTCCACCCTGGGCGGGAACGAAGCTTTCTTT

j_gene: TRBJ2-7
d_gene: TRBD1
v_gene: TRBV29-1
abundance: -
CDR3aa: CSVERTGKFEQYF
CDR3nt: TGCAGCGTTGAACGGACAGGGAAATTCGAGCAGTACTTC

j_gene: TRBJ2-2
d_gene: TRBD2
v_gene: TRBV5-4
abundance: -
CDR3aa: CASSSSGGPNTGELFF
CDR3nt: TGTGCCAGCAGTTCTAGCGGGGGGCCGAACACCGGGGAGCTGTTTTTT

j_gene: TRBJ2-1
d_gene: -
v_gene: TRBV9
abundance: -
CDR3aa: CASSVLGSGYGQFF
CDR3nt: TGTGCCAGCAGCGTATTGGGCTCGGGGTATGGGCAGTTCTTC

j_gene: TRBJ1-2
d_gene: TRBD1
v_gene: TRBV7-6
abundance: -
CDR3aa: CASSLAGTGDGYTF
CDR3nt: TGTGCCAGCAGCTTAGCCGGGACAGGGGATGGCTACACCTTC

j_gene: TRBJ1-3
d_gene: TRBD1
v_gene: TRBV6-2/TRBV6-3
abundance: -
CDR3aa: CASSYGRTGGNTIYF
CDR3nt: TGTGCCAGCAGTTACGGCAGGACAGGAGGAAACACCATATATTTT

j_gene: TRBJ1-5
d_gene: -
v_gene: TRBV28
abundance: -
CDR3aa: CASSLTPNQPQHF
CDR3nt: TGTGCCAGCAGTTTGACACCTAATCAGCCCCAGCATTTT

j_gene: TRBJ1-5
d_gene: -
v_gene: TRBV2
abundance: -
CDR3aa: CASTPGTNQPQHF
CDR3nt: TGTGCCAGCACACCGGGAACCAATCAGCCCCAGCATTTT

j_gene: TRBJ1-6
d_gene: -
v_gene: TRBV27
abundance: -
CDR3aa: CASRVGGSSYNSPLHF
CDR3nt: TGTGCCAGCAGAGTCGGAGGCAGCTCCTATAATTCACCCCTCCACTTT

j_gene: TRBJ2-5
d_gene: -
v_gene: TRBV5-1
abundance: -
CDR3aa: CASSRDTPITGETQYF
CDR3nt: TGCGCCAGCTCACGGGATACACCCATCACTGGGGAGACCCAGTACTTC

j_gene: TRBJ1-2
d_gene: -
v_gene: TRBV29-1
abundance: -
CDR3aa: CSVVISGNGYTF
CDR3nt: TGCAGCGTTGTAATCTCAGGGAACGGCTACACCTTC

j_gene: TRBJ1-2
d_gene: TRBD1
v_gene: TRBV9
abundance: -
CDR3aa: CASSPRQGADYGYTF
CDR3nt: TGTGCCAGCAGCCCTAGACAGGGGGCGGACTATGGCTACACCTTC

j_gene: TRBJ1-4
d_gene: -
v_gene: TRBV2
abundance: -
CDR3aa: CASSQDRSEKLFF
CDR3nt: TGTGCCAGCAGCCAGGACAGAAGTGAAAAACTGTTTTTT

j_gene: TRBJ1-2
d_gene: -
v_gene: TRBV28
abundance: once
CDR3aa: CASSSGFSYTF
CDR3nt: TGTGCCAGCAGTTCAGGATTTTCCTACACCTTC

j_gene: TRBJ1-1
d_gene: -
v_gene: TRBV12-5
abundance: -
CDR3aa: CASVRGRNTEAFF
CDR3nt: TGTGCTAGTGTCAGAGGGAGGAACACTGAAGCTTTCTTT

j_gene: TRBJ2-7
d_gene: -
v_gene: TRBV19
abundance: once
CDR3aa: CASSPAAGVHEQYF
CDR3nt: TGTGCCAGTAGTCCCGCCGCAGGGGTTCACGAGCAGTACTTC

j_gene: TRBJ2-2
d_gene: -
v_gene: TRBV19
abundance: few
CDR3aa: CASSIERGTGELFF
CDR3nt: TGTGCCAGTAGTATCGAAAGGGGGACCGGGGAGCTGTTTTTT

j_gene: TRBJ1-5
d_gene: TRBD1
v_gene: TRBV13
abundance: -
CDR3aa: CASSLGRGGNQPQHF
CDR3nt: TGTGCCAGCAGCTTGGGCAGGGGGGGCAATCAGCCCCAGCATTTT

j_gene: TRBJ2-3
d_gene: -
v_gene: TRBV3-1/TRBV3-2
abundance: -
CDR3aa: CASSQGAGTQYF
CDR3nt: TGTGCCAGCAGCCAAGGGGCAGGCACGCAGTATTTT

j_gene: TRBJ1-2
d_gene: -
v_gene: TRBV7-3
abundance: -
CDR3aa: CASSSVDYGYTF
CDR3nt: TGTGCCAGCAGCTCCGTCGACTATGGCTACACCTTC

j_gene: TRBJ1-4
d_gene: -
v_gene: TRBV5-1
abundance: -
CDR3aa: CASSLEQGIGKLFF
CDR3nt: TGCGCCAGCAGCTTGGAACAGGGAATCGGAAAACTGTTTTTT

j_gene: TRBJ2-7
d_gene: TRBD1
v_gene: TRBV9
abundance: -
CDR3aa: CASSGERTGGLDEQYF
CDR3nt: TGTGCCAGCAGCGGAGAGAGGACAGGGGGTTTGGACGAGCAGTACTTC

j_gene: TRBJ1-1
d_gene: -
v_gene: TRBV6-5
abundance: -
CDR3aa: CASSYERDTEAFF
CDR3nt: TGTGCCAGCAGTTACGAACGGGACACTGAAGCTTTCTTT

j_gene: TRBJ1-1
d_gene: TRBD1
v_gene: TRBV19
abundance: -
CDR3aa: CATRDRGDNTEAFF
CDR3nt: TGTGCCACCCGGGACAGGGGCGATAACACTGAAGCTTTCTTT